This entry lists 3 T cell receptor beta chains sequenced from one sample in a study of OX40 agonist ivuxolimab in advanced cancers. Library generation was performed with the immunoSEQ multiplex PCR assay. TCRdb carries this immuneACCESS record with in-frame sequences only. Its versions omit some clonotypes, under half of them owing to an unresolved V gene in the studies checked, with the rest unexplained. For this sample the table gives around 97,000 clones, of which around 85% were detected only once. 5.5% of the sample is taken by the ten largest. Sequenced here: CD4+ or CD8+ T cells sorted from blood, sampled in a trial of the OX40 agonist ivuxolimab. The receptor set was obtained from an adult with an advanced solid tumor such as melanoma, head and neck, liver or kidney cancer.

This sequence joins TRBV10-3 and TRBJ2-7; 7 nucleotides align to TRBD1. J was trimmed by 5 bases and V by 4 bases; bases with no gene match: 2. The CDR3 has 12 amino acids. Germline CDR1 ENHRY, CDR2 SYGVKD. CDR3 region: CAISGQGNEQYF. CDR3 in DNA: TGTGCCATCAGTGGACAGGGAAACGAGCAGTACTTC.

The chain is built from TRBV19 and TRBJ2-7, with 9 bases fitting TRBD1. The junction had 5 bases not matched to a gene; V was cut back by 3 bases and J by 5 bases. The length of the CDR3 is 14 residues. The V gene's germline CDR1 is LNHDA and CDR2 SQIVND (reference sequence). CDR3 protein: CASSIRDRADEQYF. DNA for the CDR3: TGTGCCAGTAGTATCAGGGACAGGGCTGACGAGCAGTACTTC.

This clone appeared a single time. A single base separates this from a much larger clone, so it may be a read error. The chain has TRBV11-2 and TRBJ1-5, with unresolved D. The V and J ends lost 4 bases and 2 bases respectively, with 3 bases between them. Germline V gene sequence: CDR1 SGHAT, CDR2 FQNNGV. The length of the CDR3 is 12 residues. CDR3: CASSWGNQPQHF. Written as DNA, the CDR3 is TGTGCCAGCAGCTGGGGCAATCAGCCCCAGCATTTT. The entire variable domain, with the rest obtained from reference TRBV11-2 and TRBJ1-5, is as follows: EAGVAQSPRYKIIEKRQSVAFWCNPISGHATLYWYQQILGQGPKLLIQFQNNGVVDDSQLPKDRFSAERLKGVDSTLKIQPAKLEDSAVYLCASSWGNQPQHFGDGTRLSIL.